The 7 T cell receptor beta chains presented below share a single source sample, sequenced in a study of shared clonotypes between healthy human individuals. Using immunoSEQ multiplex PCR, the repertoire was profiled, and TCRdb retains in-frame clones only, with some absent. The sample has hundreds of thousands of clones, around 97% seen once. The sample comprised naive CD4+ T cells sorted from blood. Subset meaning: CD45RA+ positively selected. These receptors came from a woman aged 30 to 39 in good health.

The chain joins TRBV11-2 to TRBJ1-1, with TRBD1 matching over 7 bases. The CDR3 extends over 15 amino acids. Trimming cost V 6 bases and J 1 base; bases outside gene matches: 8. Germline V gene lookup returns CDR1 SGHAT and CDR2 FQNNGV. CDR3 sequence (DNA): TGTGCCAGCAGAACTTACAGGGGCCCGAACACTGAAGCTTTCTTT. As protein: CASRTYRGPNTEAFF.

The chain joins TRBV27 to TRBJ2-5; either TRBD1 or TRBD2 may fit D (6 bases each). V lost 6 bases and J lost 5, with 13 bases in between. The CDR3 consists of 13 residues. The germline V gene has CDR1 MNHEY and CDR2 SMNVEV (reference sequence). The CDR3 is CASSRQGRETQYF. CDR3 sequence (DNA): TGTGCCAGCAGCCGCCAGGGGAGGGAGACCCAGTACTTC.

The rearrangement uses TRBV6-5 and TRBJ1-2; the match to TRBD1 covers 7 bases. The germline CDR1 and CDR2 sequences are MNHEY and SVGAGI. V lost 6 bases, J lost 7 bases, and 11 bases stayed unmatched. The CDR3 has 14 residues. The DNA of the CDR3 is TGTGCCAGCAGACAAATCGACAGGGTCTTTGGCTACACCTTC. It translates to CASRQIDRVFGYTF.

The rearrangement links TRBV2 to TRBJ1-3; perhaps TRBD1 as D (5 bases). V was shortened by 6 bases and J by 0 bases, with 9 bases between the two germline ends. The germline CDR1 and CDR2 sequences are SNHLY and FYNNEI. CDR3 length: 14 residues. The CDR3 here is CASRQASSGNTIYF. CDR3 DNA: TGTGCCAGCAGACAGGCGAGCTCTGGAAACACCATATATTTT.

The J gene is TRBJ1-4, the V gene TRBV14; D perhaps matches TRBD1 (5 bases). The CDR3 runs to 18 residues. Trimming left V 1 base short and J 5 bases short, with 20 bases between. Germline CDR1 reads SGHDN; CDR2 reads FVKESK. DNA of the CDR3: TGTGCCAGCAGCCAAGTGCCCTTTGTAGGGGTCTCAAATGAAAAACTGTTTTTT. This encodes CASSQVPFVGVSNEKLFF.

This clone was observed a single time. The rearrangement links TRBV28 to TRBJ2-7; a possible D gene is TRBD1 (5 bases). CDR3 length: 14 residues. Germline V gene data show CDR1 as MDHEN and CDR2 as SYDVKM. V was cut by 10 bases and J by 5 bases, with 21 bases left in between. The CDR3 DNA sequence: TGTGCCACCCTGCTTCAGGGATCCCAGGACGAGCAGTACTTC. Protein: CATLLQGSQDEQYF.

The V gene is TRBV6-1, the J gene TRBJ1-4; D gene ambiguous. Germline loops: CDR1 MNHNS, CDR2 SASEGT. With 7 bases removed from V and 7 bases from J, the gap between germline ends came to 13 bases. The CDR3 is 13 amino acids. Here the CDR3 DNA reads TGTGCCAGCATTAGGTCCAAGGGTGAAAAACTGTTTTTT. The encoded protein is CASIRSKGEKLFF.